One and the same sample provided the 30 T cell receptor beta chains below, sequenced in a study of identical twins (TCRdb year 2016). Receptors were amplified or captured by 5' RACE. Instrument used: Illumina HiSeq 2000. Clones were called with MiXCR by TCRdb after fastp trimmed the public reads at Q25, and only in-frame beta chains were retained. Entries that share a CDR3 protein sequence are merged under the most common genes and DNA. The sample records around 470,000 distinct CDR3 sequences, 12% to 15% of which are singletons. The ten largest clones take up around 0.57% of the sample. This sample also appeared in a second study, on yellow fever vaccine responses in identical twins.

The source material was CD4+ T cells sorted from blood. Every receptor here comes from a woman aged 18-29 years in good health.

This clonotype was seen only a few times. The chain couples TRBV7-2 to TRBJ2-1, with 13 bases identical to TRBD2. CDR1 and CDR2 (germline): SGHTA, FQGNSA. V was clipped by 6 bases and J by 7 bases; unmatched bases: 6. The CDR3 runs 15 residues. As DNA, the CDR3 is TGTGCCAGCAGACTAGCGGGAGGGCTGGGGAATGAGCAGTTCTTC. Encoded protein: CASRLAGGLGNEQFF.

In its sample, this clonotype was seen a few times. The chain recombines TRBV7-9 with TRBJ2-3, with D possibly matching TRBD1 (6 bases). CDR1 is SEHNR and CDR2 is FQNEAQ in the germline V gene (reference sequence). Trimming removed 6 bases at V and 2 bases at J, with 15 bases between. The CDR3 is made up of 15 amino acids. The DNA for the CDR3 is TGTGCCAGCAGTTTCGACGGGACAACCACAGATACGCAGTATTTT. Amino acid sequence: CASSFDGTTTDTQYF.

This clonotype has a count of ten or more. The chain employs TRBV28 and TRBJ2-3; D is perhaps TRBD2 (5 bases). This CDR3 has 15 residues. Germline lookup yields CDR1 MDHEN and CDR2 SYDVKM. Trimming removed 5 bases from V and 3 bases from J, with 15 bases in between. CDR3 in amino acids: CASSPSGDRTDTQYF. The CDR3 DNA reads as TGTGCCAGCAGTCCATCCGGGGATAGGACAGATACGCAGTATTTT.

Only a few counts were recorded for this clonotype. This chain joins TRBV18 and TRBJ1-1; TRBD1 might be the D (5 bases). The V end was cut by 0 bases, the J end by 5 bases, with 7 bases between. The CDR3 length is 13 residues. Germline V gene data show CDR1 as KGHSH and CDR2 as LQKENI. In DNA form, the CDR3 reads TGTGCCAGCTCACCACCAGGGGTGACTGAAGCTTTCTTT. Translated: CASSPPGVTEAFF.

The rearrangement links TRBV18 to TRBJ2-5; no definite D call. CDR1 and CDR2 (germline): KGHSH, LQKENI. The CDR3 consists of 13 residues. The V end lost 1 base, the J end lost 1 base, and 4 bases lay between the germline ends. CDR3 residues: CASSPLTQETQYF. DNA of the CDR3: TGTGCCAGCTCACCACTTACCCAAGAGACCCAGTACTTC. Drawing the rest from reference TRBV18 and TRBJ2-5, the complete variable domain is NAGVMQNPRHLVRRRGQEARLRCSPMKGHSHVYWYRQLPEEGLKFMVYLQKENIIDESGMPKERFSAEFPKEGPSILRIQQVVRGDSAAYFCASSPLTQETQYFGPGTRLLVL.

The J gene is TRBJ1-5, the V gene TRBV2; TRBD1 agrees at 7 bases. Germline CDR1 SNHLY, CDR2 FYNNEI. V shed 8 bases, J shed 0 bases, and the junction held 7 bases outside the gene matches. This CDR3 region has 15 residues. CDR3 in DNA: TGTGCCAGCGCCCCAGGGGGATCTAGCAATCAGCCCCAGCATTTT. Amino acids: CASAPGGSSNQPQHF.

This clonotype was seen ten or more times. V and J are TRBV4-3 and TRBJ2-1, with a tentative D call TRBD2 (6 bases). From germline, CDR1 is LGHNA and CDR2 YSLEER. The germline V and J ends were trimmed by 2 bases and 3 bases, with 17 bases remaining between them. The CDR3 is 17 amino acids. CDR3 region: CASSQRTVGGYYNEQFF. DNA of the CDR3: TGCGCCAGCAGCCAACGAACCGTCGGGGGTTACTACAATGAGCAGTTCTTC.

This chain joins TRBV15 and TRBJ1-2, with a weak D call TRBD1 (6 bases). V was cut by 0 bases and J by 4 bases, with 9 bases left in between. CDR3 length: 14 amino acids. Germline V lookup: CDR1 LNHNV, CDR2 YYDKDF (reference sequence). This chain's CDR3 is CATSRDTGSYGYTF. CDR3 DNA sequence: TGTGCCACCAGCAGAGATACAGGGTCCTATGGCTACACCTTC.

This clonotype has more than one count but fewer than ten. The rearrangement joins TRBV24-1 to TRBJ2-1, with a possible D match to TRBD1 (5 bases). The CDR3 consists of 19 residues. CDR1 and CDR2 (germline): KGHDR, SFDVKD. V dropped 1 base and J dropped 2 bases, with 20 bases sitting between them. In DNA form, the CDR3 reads TGTGCCACCAGTGATTTTATGGGCCCGGCAGGGATAACCTACAATGAGCAGTTCTTC. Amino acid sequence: CATSDFMGPAGITYNEQFF.

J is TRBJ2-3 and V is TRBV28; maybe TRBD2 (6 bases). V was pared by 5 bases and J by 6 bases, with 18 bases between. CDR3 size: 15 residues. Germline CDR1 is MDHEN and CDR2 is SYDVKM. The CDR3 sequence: CASSSRDGRTDTQYF. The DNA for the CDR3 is TGTGCCAGCAGTAGTAGAGACGGGAGAACTGATACGCAGTATTTT.

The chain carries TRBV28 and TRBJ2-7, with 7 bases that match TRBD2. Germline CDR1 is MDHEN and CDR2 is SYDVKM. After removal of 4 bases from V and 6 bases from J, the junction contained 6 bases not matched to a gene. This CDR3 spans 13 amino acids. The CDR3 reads CASSWAGESEQYF. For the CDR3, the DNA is TGTGCCAGCAGTTGGGCGGGGGAATCCGAGCAGTACTTC. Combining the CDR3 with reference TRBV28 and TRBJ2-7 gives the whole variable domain DVKVTQSSRYLVKRTGEKVFLECVQDMDHENMFWYRQDPGLGLRLIYFSYDVKMKEKGDIPEGYSVSREKKERFSLILESASTNQTSMYLCASSWAGESEQYFGPGTRLTVT.

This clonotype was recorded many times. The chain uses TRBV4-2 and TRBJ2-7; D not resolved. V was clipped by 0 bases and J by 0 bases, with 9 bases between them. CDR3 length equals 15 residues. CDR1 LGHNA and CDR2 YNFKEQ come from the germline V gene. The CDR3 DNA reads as TGTGCCAGCAGCCAAGAACTGATGAGCTCCTACGAGCAGTACTTC. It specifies CASSQELMSSYEQYF.

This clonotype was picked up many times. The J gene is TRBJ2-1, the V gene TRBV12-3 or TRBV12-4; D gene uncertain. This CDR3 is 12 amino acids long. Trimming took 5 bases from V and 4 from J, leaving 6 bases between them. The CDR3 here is CASSRPYNEQFF. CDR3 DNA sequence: TGTGCCAGCAGTAGGCCGTACAATGAGCAGTTCTTC.

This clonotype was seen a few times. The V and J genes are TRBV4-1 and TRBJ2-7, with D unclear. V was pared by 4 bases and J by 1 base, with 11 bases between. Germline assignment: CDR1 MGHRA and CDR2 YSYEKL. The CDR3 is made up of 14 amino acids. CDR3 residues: CASSRVEGSYEQYF. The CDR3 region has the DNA TGCGCCAGCAGCCGTGTCGAAGGGTCCTACGAGCAGTACTTC.

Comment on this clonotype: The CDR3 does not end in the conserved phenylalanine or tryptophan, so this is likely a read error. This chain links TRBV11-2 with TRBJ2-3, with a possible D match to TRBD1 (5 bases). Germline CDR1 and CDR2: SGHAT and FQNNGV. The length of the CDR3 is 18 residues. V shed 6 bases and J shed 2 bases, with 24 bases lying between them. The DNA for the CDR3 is TGTGCCAGCAGTTTTGGACCGGGCCAGGGTAAAGACACAGATACGCAGTATCTT. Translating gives CASSFGPGQGKDTDTQYL.

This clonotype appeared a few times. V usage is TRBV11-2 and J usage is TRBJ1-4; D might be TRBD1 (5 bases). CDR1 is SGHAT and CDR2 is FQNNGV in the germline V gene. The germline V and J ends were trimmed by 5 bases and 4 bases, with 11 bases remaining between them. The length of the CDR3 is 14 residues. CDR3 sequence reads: CASSPTGLNEKLFF. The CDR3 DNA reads TGTGCCAGCAGCCCAACAGGTCTTAATGAAAAACTGTTTTTT.

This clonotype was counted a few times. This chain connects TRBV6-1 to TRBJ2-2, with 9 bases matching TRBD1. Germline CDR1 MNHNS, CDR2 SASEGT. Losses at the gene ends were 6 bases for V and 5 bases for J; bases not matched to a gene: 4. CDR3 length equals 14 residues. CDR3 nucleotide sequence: TGTGCCAGCAGGGGACAGGGTCAAACCGGGGAGCTGTTTTTT. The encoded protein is CASRGQGQTGELFF.

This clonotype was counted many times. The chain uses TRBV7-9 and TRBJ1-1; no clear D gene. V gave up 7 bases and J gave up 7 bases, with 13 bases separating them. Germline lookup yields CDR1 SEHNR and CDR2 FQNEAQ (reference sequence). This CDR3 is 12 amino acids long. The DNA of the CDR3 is TGTGCCAGCATGCAAAAGGGTGTTGAAGCTTTCTTT. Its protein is CASMQKGVEAFF.

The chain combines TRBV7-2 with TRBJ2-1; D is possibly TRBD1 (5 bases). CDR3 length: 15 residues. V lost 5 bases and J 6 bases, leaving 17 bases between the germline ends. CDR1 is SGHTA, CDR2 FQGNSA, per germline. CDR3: CASSPQGSPTNEQFF. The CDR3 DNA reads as TGTGCCAGCAGCCCCCAGGGATCCCCTACCAATGAGCAGTTCTTC.

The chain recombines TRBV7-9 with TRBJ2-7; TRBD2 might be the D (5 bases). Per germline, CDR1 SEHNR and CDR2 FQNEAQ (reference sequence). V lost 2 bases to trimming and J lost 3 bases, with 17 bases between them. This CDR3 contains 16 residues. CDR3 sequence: CASSLFGLGSGYEQYF. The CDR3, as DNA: TGTGCCAGCAGCTTATTCGGGTTAGGGAGCGGCTACGAGCAGTACTTC.

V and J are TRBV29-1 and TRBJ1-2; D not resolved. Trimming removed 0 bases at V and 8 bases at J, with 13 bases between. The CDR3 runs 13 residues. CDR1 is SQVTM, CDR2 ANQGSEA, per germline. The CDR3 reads CSVEDIYGVGYTF. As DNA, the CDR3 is TGCAGCGTTGAAGATATTTATGGGGTCGGCTACACCTTC.

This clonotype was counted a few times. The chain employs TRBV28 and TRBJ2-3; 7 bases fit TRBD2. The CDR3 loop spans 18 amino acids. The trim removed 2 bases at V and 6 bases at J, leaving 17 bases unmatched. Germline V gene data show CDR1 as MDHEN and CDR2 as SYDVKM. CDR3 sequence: CASSLIKSTAGAGDTQYF. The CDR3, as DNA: TGTGCCAGCAGTTTAATTAAATCGACGGCGGGAGCAGGGGATACGCAGTATTTT.

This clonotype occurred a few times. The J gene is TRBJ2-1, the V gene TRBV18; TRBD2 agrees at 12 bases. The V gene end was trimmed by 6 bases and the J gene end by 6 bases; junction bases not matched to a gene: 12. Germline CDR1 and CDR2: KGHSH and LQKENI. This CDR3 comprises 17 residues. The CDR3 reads CASSFPRLAGERNEQFF. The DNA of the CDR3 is TGTGCCAGCTCCTTCCCCCGACTAGCGGGAGAGCGCAATGAGCAGTTCTTC.

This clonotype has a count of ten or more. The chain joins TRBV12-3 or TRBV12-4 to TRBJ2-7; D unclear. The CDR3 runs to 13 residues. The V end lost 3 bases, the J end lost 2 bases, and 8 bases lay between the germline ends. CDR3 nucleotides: TGTGCCAGCAGTTTTTCCGGACCCTACGAGCAGTACTTC. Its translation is CASSFSGPYEQYF.

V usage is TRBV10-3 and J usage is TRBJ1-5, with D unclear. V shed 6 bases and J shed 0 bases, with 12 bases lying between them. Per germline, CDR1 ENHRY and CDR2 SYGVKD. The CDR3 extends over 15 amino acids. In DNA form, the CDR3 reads TGTGCCATCAGCGGGGTAGAGTATAGCAATCAGCCCCAGCATTTT. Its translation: CAISGVEYSNQPQHF.

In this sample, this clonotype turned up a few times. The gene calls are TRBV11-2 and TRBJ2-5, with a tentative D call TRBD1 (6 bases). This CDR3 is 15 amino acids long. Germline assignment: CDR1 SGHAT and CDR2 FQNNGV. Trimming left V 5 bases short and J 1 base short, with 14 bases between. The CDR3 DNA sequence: TGTGCCAGCAGCGCTTACAGGGCAGTCCAAGAGACCCAGTACTTC. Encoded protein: CASSAYRAVQETQYF.

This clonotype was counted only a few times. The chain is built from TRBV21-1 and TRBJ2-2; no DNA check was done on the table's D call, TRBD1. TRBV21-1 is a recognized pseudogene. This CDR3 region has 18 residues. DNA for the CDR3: TGTGCCAGCAGCAAAGCATTCTGGACAGCATTTAACACCGGGGAGCTGTTTTTT. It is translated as CASSKAFWTAFNTGELFF.

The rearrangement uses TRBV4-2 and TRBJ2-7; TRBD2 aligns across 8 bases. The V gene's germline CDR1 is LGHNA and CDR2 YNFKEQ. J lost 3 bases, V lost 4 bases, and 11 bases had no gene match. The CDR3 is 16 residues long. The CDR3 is CASSLEVGTSNYEQYF. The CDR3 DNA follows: TGTGCCAGCAGCCTCGAGGTAGGGACTAGTAACTACGAGCAGTACTTC.

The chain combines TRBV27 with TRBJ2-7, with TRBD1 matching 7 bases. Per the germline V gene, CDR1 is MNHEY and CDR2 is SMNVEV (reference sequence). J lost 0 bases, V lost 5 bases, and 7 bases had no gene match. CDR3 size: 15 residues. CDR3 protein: CASSPDRDSSYEQYF. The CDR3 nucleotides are TGTGCCAGCAGTCCCGACCGGGACAGCTCCTACGAGCAGTACTTC.

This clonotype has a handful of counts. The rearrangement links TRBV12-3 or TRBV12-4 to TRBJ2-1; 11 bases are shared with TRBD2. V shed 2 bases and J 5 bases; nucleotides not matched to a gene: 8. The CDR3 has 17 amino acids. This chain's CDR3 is CASSLILAGVLDNEQFF. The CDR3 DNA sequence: TGTGCCAGCAGTTTAATACTAGCGGGAGTACTAGACAATGAGCAGTTCTTC.